This TCR beta chain was sequenced during a study of T cell responses to AZD1222 COVID-19 vaccine. Method: immunoSEQ multiplex PCR; TCRdb's copy keeps in-frame clones and lacks some. The table shows roughly 120,000 clones, with approximately 85% occurring only once. Trimming took off 2 bases at V and 7 bases at J, with 12 bases between the two ends. The CDR3 contains 13 residues. From germline, CDR1 is SGHTA and CDR2 FQGNSA. The rearrangement joins TRBV7-2 to TRBJ2-7; weak D call: TRBD2 (6 bases). Sequencing used peripheral blood, obtained on day 0 of MenACWY control vaccination. This sequence originates from an adult in good health. The CDR3 DNA reads TGTGCCAGCAGCTTAATGGGAGGAGTTGAGCAGTACTTC. Translation gives CASSLMGGVEQYF.